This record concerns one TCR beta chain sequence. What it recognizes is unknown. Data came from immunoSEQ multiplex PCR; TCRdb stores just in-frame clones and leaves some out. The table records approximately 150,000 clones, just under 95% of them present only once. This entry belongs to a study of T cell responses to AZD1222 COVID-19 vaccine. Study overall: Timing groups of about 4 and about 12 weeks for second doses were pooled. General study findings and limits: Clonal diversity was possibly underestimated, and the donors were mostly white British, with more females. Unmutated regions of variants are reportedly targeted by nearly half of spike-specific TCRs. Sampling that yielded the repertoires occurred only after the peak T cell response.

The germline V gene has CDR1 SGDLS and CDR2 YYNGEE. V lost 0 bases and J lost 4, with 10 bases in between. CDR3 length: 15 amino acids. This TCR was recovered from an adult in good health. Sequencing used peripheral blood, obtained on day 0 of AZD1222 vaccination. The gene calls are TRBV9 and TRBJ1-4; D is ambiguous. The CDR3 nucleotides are TGTGCCAGCAGCGTAGCTGGAAGGATTAATGAAAAACTGTTTTTT. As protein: CASSVAGRINEKLFF.